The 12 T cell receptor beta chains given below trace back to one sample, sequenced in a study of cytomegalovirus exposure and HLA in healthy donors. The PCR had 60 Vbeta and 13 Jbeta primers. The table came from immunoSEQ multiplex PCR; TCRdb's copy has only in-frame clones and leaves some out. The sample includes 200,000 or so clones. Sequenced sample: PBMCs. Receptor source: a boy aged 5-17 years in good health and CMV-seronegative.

The CDR3 reads CAWSVRSRGDEQYF. Here the CDR3 DNA reads TGTGCCTGGAGTGTAAGAAGTCGGGGAGACGAGCAGTACTTC. The V gene is TRBV30, the J gene TRBJ2-7, with D perhaps matching TRBD2 (5 bases). Trimming took 0 bases from V and 5 from J, leaving 14 bases between them. Per germline, CDR1 GTSNPN and CDR2 SVGIG (reference sequence). CDR3 length: 14 residues. The full variable domain, in which reference TRBV30 and TRBJ2-7 provide the parts outside the CDR3, is SQTIHQWPATLVQPVGSPLSLECTVEGTSNPNLYWYRQAAGRGLQLLFYSVGIGQISSEVPQNLSASRPQDRQFILSSKKLLLSDSGFYLCAWSVRSRGDEQYFGPGTRLTVT.

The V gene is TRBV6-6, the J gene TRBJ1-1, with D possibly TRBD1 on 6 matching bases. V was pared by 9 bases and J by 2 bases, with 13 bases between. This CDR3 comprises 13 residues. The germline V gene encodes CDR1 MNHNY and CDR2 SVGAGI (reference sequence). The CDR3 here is CASNRELNTEAFF. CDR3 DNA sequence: TGTGCCAGTAACAGGGAATTAAACACTGAAGCTTTCTTT.

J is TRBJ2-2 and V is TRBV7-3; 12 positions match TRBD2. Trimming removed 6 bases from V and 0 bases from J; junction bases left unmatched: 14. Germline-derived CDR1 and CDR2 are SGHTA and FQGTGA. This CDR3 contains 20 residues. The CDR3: CASSGHPKTSGGANTGELFF. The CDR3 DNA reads TGTGCCAGCAGTGGCCACCCGAAGACTAGCGGGGGAGCGAACACCGGGGAGCTGTTTTTT.

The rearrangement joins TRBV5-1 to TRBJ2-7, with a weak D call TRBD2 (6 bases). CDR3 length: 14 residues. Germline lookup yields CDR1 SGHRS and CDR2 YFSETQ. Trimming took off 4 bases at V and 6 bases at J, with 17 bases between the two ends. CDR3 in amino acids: CASSQRVQGSEQYF. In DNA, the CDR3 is TGCGCCAGCAGCCAGCGGGTTCAAGGCAGCGAGCAGTACTTC.

In DNA form, the CDR3 reads TGTGCCAGTAGTATAGGGCAGGTCGCCGAGCAGTACTTC. Translated, it gives CASSIGQVAEQYF. The gene calls are TRBV19 and TRBJ2-7; D call uncertain. The CDR3 totals 13 residues. CDR1 LNHDA and CDR2 SQIVND come from the germline V gene (reference sequence). V lost 1 base to trimming and J lost 6 bases, with 10 bases between them.

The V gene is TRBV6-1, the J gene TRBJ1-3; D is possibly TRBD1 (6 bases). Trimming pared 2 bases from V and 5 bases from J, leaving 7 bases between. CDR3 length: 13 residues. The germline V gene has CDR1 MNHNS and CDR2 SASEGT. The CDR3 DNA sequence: TGTGCCAGCAGTGAACAGGGGAGAAACACCATATATTTT. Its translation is CASSEQGRNTIYF.

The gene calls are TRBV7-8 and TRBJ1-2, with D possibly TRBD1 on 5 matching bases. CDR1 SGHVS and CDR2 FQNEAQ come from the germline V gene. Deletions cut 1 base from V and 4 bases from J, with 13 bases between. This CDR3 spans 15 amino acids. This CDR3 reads CASSLVEGTPYGYTF. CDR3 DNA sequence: TGTGCCAGCAGCTTAGTTGAGGGGACTCCCTATGGCTACACCTTC.

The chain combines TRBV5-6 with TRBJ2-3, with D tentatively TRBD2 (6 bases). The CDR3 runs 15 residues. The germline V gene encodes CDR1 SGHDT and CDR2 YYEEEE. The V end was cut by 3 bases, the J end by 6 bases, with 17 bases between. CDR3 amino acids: CASSWRDRREDTQYF. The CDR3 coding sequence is TGTGCCAGCAGCTGGAGGGACCGCCGTGAGGATACGCAGTATTTT.

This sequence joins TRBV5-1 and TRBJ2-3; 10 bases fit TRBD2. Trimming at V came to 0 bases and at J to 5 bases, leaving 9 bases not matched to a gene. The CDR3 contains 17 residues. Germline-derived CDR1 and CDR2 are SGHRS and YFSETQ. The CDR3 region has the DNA TGCGCCAGCAGCTTGGTTTGGCTAGCGGGGGAAATAGATACGCAGTATTTT. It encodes CASSLVWLAGEIDTQYF.

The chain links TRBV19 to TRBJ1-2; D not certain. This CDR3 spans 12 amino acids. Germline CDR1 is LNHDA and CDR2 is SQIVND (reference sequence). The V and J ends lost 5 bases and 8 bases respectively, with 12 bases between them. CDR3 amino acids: CASSSGIWGYTF. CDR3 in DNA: TGTGCCAGTAGTTCCGGGATTTGGGGCTACACCTTC.

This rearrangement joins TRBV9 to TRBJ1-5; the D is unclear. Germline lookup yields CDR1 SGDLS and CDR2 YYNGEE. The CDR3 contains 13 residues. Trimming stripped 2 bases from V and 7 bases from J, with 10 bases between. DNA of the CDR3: TGTGCCAGCAGCGTCGGGGTGTGGCAGCCCCAGCATTTT. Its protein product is CASSVGVWQPQHF.

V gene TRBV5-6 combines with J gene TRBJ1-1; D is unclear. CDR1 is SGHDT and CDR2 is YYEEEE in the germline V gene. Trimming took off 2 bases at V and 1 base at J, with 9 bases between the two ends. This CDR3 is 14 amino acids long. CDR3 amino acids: CASSFRATNTEAFF. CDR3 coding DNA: TGTGCCAGCAGCTTTAGAGCGACGAACACTGAAGCTTTCTTT. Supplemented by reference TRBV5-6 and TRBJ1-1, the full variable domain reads DAGVTQSPTHLIKTRGQQVTLRCSPKSGHDTVSWYQQALGQGPQFIFQYYEEEERQRGNFPDRFSGHQFPNYSSELNVNALLLGDSALYLCASSFRATNTEAFFGQGTRLTVV.